This T cell receptor beta chain was found in a study of T cell responses to AZD1222 COVID-19 vaccine. Study-wide points: Donors, mostly white British, included more females; clonal diversity was possibly underestimated.

TCRdb keeps only in-frame clones here, not all; method: immunoSEQ multiplex PCR. Among about 99,000 clones listed, about nine tenths were seen once. For this clone: No antigen is known for it.

The CDR3 spans 17 residues. Germline-derived CDR1 and CDR2 are KGHSH and LQKENI. Losses at the gene ends were 3 bases for V and 0 bases for J; bases not matched to a gene: 7. The sample in question was peripheral blood, obtained on day 0 of AZD1222 vaccination. The TCR was taken from an adult in good health. The chain recombines TRBV18 with TRBJ2-2; 7 nucleotides match TRBD1. The DNA of the CDR3 is TGTGCCAGCTCACCCCTCGGGACAGCCGCGAACACCGGGGAGCTGTTTTTT. Translating it yields CASSPLGTAANTGELFF.